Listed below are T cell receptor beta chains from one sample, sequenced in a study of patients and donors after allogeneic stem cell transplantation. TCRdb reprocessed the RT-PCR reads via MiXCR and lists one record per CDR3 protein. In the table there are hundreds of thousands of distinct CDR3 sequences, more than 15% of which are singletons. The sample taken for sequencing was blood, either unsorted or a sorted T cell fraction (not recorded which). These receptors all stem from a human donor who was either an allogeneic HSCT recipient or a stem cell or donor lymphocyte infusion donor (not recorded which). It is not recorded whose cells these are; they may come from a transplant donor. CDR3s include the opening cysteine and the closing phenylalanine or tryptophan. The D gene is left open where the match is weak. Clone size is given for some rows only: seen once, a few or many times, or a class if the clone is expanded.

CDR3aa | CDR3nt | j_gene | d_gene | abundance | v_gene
CAISEPGGEFF | TGTGCCATCAGTGAGCCTGGAGGGGAGTTCTTC | TRBJ2-1 | NA | NA | TRBV10-3
CASSFLGGHTGELFF | TGTGCCAGCAGTTTTCTAGGGGGGCACACCGGGGAGCTGTTTTTT | TRBJ2-2 | NA | few | TRBV12-3/TRBV12-4
CSARDGREEQFF | TGCAGTGCTAGAGATGGGCGGGAGGAGCAGTTCTTC | TRBJ2-1 | TRBD2 | few | TRBV20-1
CASSYGGNGYTF | TGTGCCAGCAGTTACGGGGGTAATGGCTACACCTTC | TRBJ1-2 | NA | NA | TRBV6-2/TRBV6-3
CASSQLGQGASGELFF | TGCGCCAGCAGCCAACTGGGACAGGGGGCTAGTGGGGAGCTGTTTTTT | TRBJ2-2 | TRBD1 | few | TRBV4-1
CASSWGTRDSATQYF | TGTGCCAGCAGTTGGGGGACTAGGGACTCGGCTACGCAGTATTTT | TRBJ2-3 | TRBD2 | many | TRBV27
CASNLMGPNQPQHF | TGTGCCAGCAACCTAATGGGCCCCAATCAGCCCCAGCATTTT | TRBJ1-5 | NA | NA | TRBV12-3/TRBV12-4
CASSHSLQQTNYGYTF | TGTGCCAGCAGCCACAGTTTACAACAAACTAACTATGGCTACACCTTC | TRBJ1-2 | NA | NA | TRBV4-2
CSARGLAQTYEQYF | TGCAGTGCTAGAGGACTAGCGCAGACCTACGAGCAGTACTTC | TRBJ2-7 | TRBD2 | few | TRBV20-1
CASSLGSVKETQYF | TGTGCTAGCAGCTTAGGGAGTGTGAAAGAGACCCAGTACTTC | TRBJ2-5 | NA | NA | TRBV7-7
CSARSGTSDYNEQFF | TGCAGTGCTAGATCCGGGACTAGCGACTACAATGAGCAGTTCTTC | TRBJ2-1 | TRBD2 | few | TRBV20-1
CASSQGGRGGNIQYF | TGCGCCAGCAGCCAAGGGGGGAGGGGGGGAAACATTCAGTACTTC | TRBJ2-4 | NA | NA | TRBV4-1
CASSSNRGGETQYF | TGTGCCAGCAGCTCAAACAGGGGAGGGGAGACCCAGTACTTC | TRBJ2-5 | NA | NA | TRBV7-9
CASSVGGVDSPLHF | TGTGCCAGCAGTGTAGGGGGCGTGGATTCACCCCTCCACTTT | TRBJ1-6 | TRBD1 | NA | TRBV2
CASSPDPPEYEQYF | TGTGCCAGCTCACCAGACCCCCCGGAGTACGAGCAGTACTTC | TRBJ2-7 | NA | NA | TRBV18
CASRHWIRGAGTDTQYF | TGTGCCAGCAGACACTGGATTAGGGGGGCAGGAACAGATACGCAGTATTTT | TRBJ2-3 | NA | few | TRBV12-3/TRBV12-4
CASRVFRESSNQPQHF | TGTGCCAGCAGGGTTTTTAGGGAGTCGAGCAATCAGCCCCAGCATTTT | TRBJ1-5 | NA | few | TRBV28
CASSFDDRKAFF | TGTGCCAGCAGCTTCGACGACAGGAAAGCTTTCTTT | TRBJ1-1 | NA | few | TRBV5-6
CASRRAGTSGIDEQFF | TGCGCCAGCAGACGAGCCGGGACTAGCGGGATCGATGAGCAGTTCTTC | TRBJ2-1 | TRBD2 | many | TRBV5-1
CSARVGGNTGELFF | TGCAGTGCTAGAGTAGGGGGCAACACCGGGGAGCTGTTTTTT | TRBJ2-2 | TRBD1 | few | TRBV20-1
CASSEDSDGYTF | TGTGCCAGCAGCGAGGACAGCGATGGCTACACCTTC | TRBJ1-2 | NA | few | TRBV7-9
CASSYSSGRARDEQFF | TGTGCCAGCAGCTACTCTAGCGGGAGGGCTAGGGATGAGCAGTTCTTC | TRBJ2-1 | TRBD2 | few | TRBV27
CASSQVWGAGDIQYF | TGTGCCAGCAGCCAAGTGTGGGGCGCCGGGGACATTCAGTACTTC | TRBJ2-4 | NA | many | TRBV3-1
CASSKAGYTF | TGTGCCAGCAGCAAGGCCGGCTACACCTTC | TRBJ1-2 | NA | once | TRBV21-1
CASSLLVGGTDTQYF | TGCGCCAGCAGCTTACTCGTGGGCGGTACAGATACGCAGTATTTT | TRBJ2-3 | NA | NA | TRBV5-1
CATSGGGQRSSYEQYF | TGTGCCACCAGTGGGGGGGGACAGCGAAGCTCCTACGAGCAGTACTTC | TRBJ2-7 | NA | NA | TRBV24-1
CSASRDTGNTIYF | TGCAGTGCTTCCCGGGACACTGGAAACACCATATATTTT | TRBJ1-3 | NA | NA | TRBV20-1
CASSSLGTANEKLFF | TGTGCCAGCAGCTCGCTCGGGACAGCTAATGAAAAACTGTTTTTT | TRBJ1-4 | TRBD1 | few | TRBV7-9
CASSLVGPMNTGELFF | TGTGCCAGCAGCTTAGTGGGACCTATGAACACCGGGGAGCTGTTTTTT | TRBJ2-2 | NA | NA | TRBV7-3
CASSGGIRGPQHF | TGTGCCAGCAGTGGCGGCATTCGGGGGCCCCAGCATTTT | TRBJ1-5 | NA | few | TRBV2
CAIMRGSGTEAFF | TGTGCCATCATGAGGGGGAGTGGGACTGAAGCTTTCTTT | TRBJ1-1 | NA | NA | TRBV10-3
CASSLVGGTNTGELFF | TGTGCCAGCAGCTTAGTTGGGGGGACGAACACCGGGGAGCTGTTTTTT | TRBJ2-2 | NA | NA | TRBV11-2
CASSPLGGAGRDNEQFF | TGTGCCAGCAGTCCCTTGGGGGGAGCGGGTCGGGACAATGAGCAGTTCTTC | TRBJ2-1 | NA | NA | TRBV12-3/TRBV12-4
CASRPGLAGDEQFF | TGTGCCAGCAGACCTGGACTAGCGGGAGATGAGCAGTTCTTC | TRBJ2-1 | TRBD2 | few | TRBV12-3/TRBV12-4
CASSLWAATFHGYTF | TGTGCCAGCAGTTTATGGGCAGCGACTTTCCATGGCTACACCTTC | TRBJ1-2 | NA | NA | TRBV12-3/TRBV12-4
CASSNTGQLFF | TGTGCCAGCAGCAACACGGGCCAGCTGTTTTTT | TRBJ2-2 | NA | few | TRBV6-5
CASSLGWVRRTGELFF | TGTGCCAGCAGTTTAGGGTGGGTCAGACGTACCGGGGAGCTGTTTTTT | TRBJ2-2 | NA | few | TRBV27
CSAWGGIEQFF | TGCAGTGCTTGGGGGGGCATAGAGCAGTTCTTC | TRBJ2-1 | NA | NA | TRBV20-1
CASSSSSRVNTEAFF | TGCGCCAGCAGCTCATCTAGCCGTGTGAACACTGAAGCTTTCTTT | TRBJ1-1 | NA | NA | TRBV5-1
CASRGDRNTGELFF | TGTGCCAGCAGGGGGGACAGGAACACCGGGGAGCTGTTTTTT | TRBJ2-2 | TRBD1 | NA | TRBV5-8
CASSPGEVGGQPQHF | TGCGCCAGCAGCCCAGGGGAGGTAGGGGGTCAGCCCCAGCATTTT | TRBJ1-5 | NA | few | TRBV5-1
CASTPTGQRGYTF | TGTGCCAGCACTCCGACGGGACAGAGGGGCTACACCTTC | TRBJ1-2 | TRBD1 | few | TRBV6-6
CASSLVQGDRSGNTIYF | TGTGCCAGCAGCTTAGTCCAGGGGGATCGCTCTGGAAACACCATATATTTT | TRBJ1-3 | TRBD1 | few | TRBV7-8